This T cell receptor (beta chain) was identified during a study of T cells of healthy individuals (dated by TCRdb to between 2018 and 2020). This clonotype was recorded at least ten times. Its antigen is currently not known. Per-base qualities were not stored, and no clone one base away is much larger. The germline V gene yields SGHTA for CDR1 and FQGNSA for CDR2. After removal of 0 bases from V and 6 bases from J, the junction retains 5 bases not matched to a gene. The CDR3, cysteine through phenylalanine, is 15 amino acids long. CDR3 DNA only is kept here, 45 bases in frame from base 1. The library was obtained by 5' RACE. Sequencing was carried out with an Illumina MiSeq. TCRdb reprocessing: public reads trimmed at Q25 with fastp, clones called with MiXCR, in-frame beta chains kept. Identical CDR3 protein sequences are pooled into one entry, listed with their most common genes and DNA. Present in this sample are some 85,000 distinct CDR3 sequences, about 5% of which were seen just once. The top ten hold 7.5% to 8% of the sample.

The origin of this receptor is a female donor in good health. The sequence links TRBV7-2 to TRBJ1-5; 7 bases in the junction line up with TRBD1. For the CDR3, the sequence is CASSLARQGRQPQHF. The sequenced DNA is TGTGCCAGCAGCTTAGCGCGACAGGGTCGTCAGCCCCAGCATTTT.